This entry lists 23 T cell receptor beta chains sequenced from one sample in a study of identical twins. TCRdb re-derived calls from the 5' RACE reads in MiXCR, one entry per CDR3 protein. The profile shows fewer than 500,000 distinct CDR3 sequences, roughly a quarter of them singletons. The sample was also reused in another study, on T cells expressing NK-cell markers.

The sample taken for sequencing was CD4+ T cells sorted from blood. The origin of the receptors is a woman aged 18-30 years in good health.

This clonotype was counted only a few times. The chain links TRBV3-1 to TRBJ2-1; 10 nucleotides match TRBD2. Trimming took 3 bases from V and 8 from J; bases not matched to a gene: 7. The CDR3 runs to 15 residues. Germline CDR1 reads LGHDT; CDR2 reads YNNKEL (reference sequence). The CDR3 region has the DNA TGTGCCAGCAGCCAGTTGGCTAGCGGGGGACATGAGCAGTTCTTC. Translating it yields CASSQLASGGHEQFF.

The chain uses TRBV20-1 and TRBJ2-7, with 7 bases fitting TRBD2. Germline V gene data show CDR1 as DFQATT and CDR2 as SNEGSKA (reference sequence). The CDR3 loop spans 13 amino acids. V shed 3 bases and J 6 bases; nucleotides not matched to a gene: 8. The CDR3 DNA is TGCAGTGCTAGCGGCCTAGCGGACGCCGAGCAGTACTTC. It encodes CSASGLADAEQYF.

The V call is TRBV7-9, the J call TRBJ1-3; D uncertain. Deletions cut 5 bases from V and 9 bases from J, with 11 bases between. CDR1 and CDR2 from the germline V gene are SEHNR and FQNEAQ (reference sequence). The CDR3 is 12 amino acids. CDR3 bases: TGTGCCAGCAGCCGGTCCATCGGCACCATATATTTT. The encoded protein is CASSRSIGTIYF.

CDR3 nucleotide sequence: TGTGCCAGCAGCGCACCCGGGACCCACGTCGCGCAGTTCTTC. It yields the protein CASSAPGTHVAQFF. The chain is built from TRBV5-6 and TRBJ2-1, with D perhaps being TRBD1 or TRBD2 (5 bases each). V was cut by 4 bases and J by 12 bases, with 20 bases left in between. This CDR3 comprises 14 residues. Germline loops: CDR1 SGHDT, CDR2 YYEEEE.

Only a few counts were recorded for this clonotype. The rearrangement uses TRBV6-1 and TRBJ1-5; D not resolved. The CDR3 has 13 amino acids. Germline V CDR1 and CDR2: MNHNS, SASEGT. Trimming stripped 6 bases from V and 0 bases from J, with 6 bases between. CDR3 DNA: TGTGCCAGCAGACGGTATAGCAATCAGCCCCAGCATTTT. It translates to CASRRYSNQPQHF.

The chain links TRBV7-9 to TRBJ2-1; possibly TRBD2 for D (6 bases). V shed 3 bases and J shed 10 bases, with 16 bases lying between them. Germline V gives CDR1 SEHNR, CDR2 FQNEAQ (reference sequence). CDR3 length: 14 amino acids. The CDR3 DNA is TGTGCCAGCAGCTTCACCTCGACTAGTTTAGAGCAGTTCTTC. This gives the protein CASSFTSTSLEQFF.

For the CDR3, the DNA is TGTGCCAGCATGGAGGCTAGCGGCTTGAATGAGCAGTTCTTC. Translating gives CASMEASGLNEQFF. V and J are TRBV2 and TRBJ2-1; 7 positions agree with TRBD2. Trimming took 7 bases from V and 7 from J; bases not matched to a gene: 10. Germline CDR1 SNHLY, CDR2 FYNNEI. CDR3 size: 14 residues.

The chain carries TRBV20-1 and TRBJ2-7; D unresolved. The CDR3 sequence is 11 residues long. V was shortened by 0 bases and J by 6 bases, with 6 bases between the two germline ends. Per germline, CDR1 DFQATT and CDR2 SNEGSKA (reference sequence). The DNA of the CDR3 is TGCAGTGCTAGAGATTGGGGCGAGCAGTACTTC. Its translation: CSARDWGEQYF.

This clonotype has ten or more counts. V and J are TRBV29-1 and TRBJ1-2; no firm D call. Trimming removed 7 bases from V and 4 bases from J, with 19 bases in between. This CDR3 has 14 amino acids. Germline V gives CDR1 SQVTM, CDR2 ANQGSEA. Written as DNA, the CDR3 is TGCAGCGCCTCGTTTCTAGCGGGCGGCTATGGCTACACCTTC. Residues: CSASFLAGGYGYTF.

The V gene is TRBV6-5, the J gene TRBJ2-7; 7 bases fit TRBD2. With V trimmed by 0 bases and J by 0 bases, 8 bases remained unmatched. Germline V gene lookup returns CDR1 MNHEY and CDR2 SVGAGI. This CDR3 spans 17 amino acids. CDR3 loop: CASSYSFGGGNSYEQYF. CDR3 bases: TGTGCCAGCAGTTACTCCTTCGGGGGAGGGAACTCCTACGAGCAGTACTTC.

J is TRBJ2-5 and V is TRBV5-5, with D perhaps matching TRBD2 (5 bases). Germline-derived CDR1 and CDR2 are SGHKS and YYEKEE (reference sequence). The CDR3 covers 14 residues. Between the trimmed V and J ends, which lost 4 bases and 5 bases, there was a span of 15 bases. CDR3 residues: CASSVALLRETQYF. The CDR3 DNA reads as TGTGCCAGCAGCGTAGCGCTACTGAGGGAGACCCAGTACTTC.

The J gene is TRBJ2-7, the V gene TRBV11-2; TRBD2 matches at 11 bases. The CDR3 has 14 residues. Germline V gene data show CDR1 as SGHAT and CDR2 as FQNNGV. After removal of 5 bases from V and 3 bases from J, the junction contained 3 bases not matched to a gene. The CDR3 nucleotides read TGTGCCAGCAGCCGTGGACTAGCGGGCTACGAGCAGTACTTC. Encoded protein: CASSRGLAGYEQYF.

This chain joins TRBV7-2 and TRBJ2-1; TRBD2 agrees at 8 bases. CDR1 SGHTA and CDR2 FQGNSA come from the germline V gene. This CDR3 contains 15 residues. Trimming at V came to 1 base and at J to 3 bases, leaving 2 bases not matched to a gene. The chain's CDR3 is CASSLGAGGYNEQFF. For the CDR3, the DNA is TGTGCCAGCAGCTTAGGGGCGGGGGGCTACAATGAGCAGTTCTTC.

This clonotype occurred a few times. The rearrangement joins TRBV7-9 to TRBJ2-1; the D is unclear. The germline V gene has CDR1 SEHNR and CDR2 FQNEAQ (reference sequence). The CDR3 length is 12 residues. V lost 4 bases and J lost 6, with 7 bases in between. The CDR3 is CASSSDLNEQFF. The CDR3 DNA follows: TGTGCCAGCAGCTCCGATCTCAATGAGCAGTTCTTC.

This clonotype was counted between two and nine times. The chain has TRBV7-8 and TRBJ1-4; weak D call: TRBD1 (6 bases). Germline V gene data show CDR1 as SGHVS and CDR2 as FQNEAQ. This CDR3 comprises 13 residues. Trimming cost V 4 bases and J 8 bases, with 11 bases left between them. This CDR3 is CASSSRGGEKLFF. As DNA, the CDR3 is TGTGCCAGCAGCTCCAGGGGTGGCGAAAAACTGTTTTTT.

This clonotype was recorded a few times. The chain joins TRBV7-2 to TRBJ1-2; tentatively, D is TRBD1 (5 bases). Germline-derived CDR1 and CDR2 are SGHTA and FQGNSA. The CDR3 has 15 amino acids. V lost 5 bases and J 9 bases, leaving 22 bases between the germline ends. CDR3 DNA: TGTGCCAGCAGCGTACCGGGACTCACGTCTATTCGCTACACCTTC. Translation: CASSVPGLTSIRYTF. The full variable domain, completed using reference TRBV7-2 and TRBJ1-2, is GAGVSQSPSNKVTEKGKDVELRCDPISGHTALYWYRQSLGQGLEFLIYFQGNSAPDKSGLPSDRFSAERTGGSVSTLTIQRTQQEDSAVYLCASSVPGLTSIRYTFGSGTRLTVV.

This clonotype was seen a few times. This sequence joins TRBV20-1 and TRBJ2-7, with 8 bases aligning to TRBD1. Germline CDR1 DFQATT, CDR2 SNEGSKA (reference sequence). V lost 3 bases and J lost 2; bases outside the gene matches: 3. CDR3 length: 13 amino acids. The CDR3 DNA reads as TGCAGTGCTAGCAAGGACAGGGCCTACGAGCAGTACTTC. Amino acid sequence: CSASKDRAYEQYF.

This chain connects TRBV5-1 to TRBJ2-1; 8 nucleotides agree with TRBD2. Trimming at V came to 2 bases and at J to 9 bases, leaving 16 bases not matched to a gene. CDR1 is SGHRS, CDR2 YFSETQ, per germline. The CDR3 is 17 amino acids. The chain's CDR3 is CASSLRSGNAGGAEQFF. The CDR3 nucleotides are TGCGCCAGCAGCTTACGTAGCGGGAACGCGGGAGGAGCTGAGCAGTTCTTC.

The DNA for the CDR3 is TGTGCCAGCAGCCCAGGGATGGAGGATCAGCCCCAGCATTTT. Protein sequence: CASSPGMEDQPQHF. The chain joins TRBV9 to TRBJ1-5; TRBD1 is a possible D gene (5 bases). The CDR3 consists of 14 residues. Germline V gives CDR1 SGDLS, CDR2 YYNGEE. Between the trimmed V and J ends, which lost 4 bases and 5 bases, there was a span of 13 bases.

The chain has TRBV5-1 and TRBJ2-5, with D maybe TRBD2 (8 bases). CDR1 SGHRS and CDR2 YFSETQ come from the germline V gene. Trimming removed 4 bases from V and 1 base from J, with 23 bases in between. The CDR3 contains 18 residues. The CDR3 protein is CASSPFREGALGQETQYF. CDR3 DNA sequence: TGCGCCAGCAGCCCCTTTCGGGAGGGGGCGCTAGGCCAAGAGACCCAGTACTTC.

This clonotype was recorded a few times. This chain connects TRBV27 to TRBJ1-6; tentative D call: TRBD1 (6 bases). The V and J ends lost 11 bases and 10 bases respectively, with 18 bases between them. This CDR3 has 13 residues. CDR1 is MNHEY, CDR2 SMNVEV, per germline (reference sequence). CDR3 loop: CASGRGVGSPLHF. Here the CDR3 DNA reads TGTGCCTCGGGCAGGGGCGTAGGATCACCCCTCCACTTT.

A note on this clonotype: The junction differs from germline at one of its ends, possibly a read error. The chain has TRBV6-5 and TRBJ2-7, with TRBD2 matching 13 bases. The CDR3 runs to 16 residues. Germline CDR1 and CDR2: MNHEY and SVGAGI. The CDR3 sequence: CASSYSGLAGEYEQHF. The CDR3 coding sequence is TGTGCCAGCAGTTACTCTGGACTAGCGGGAGAATACGAGCAGCACTTC.

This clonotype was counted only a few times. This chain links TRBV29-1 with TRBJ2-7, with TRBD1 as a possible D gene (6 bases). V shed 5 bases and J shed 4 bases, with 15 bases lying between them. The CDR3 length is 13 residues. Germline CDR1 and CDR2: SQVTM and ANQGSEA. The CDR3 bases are TGCAGCGTTCTACAGGGCCTGGGGTACGAGCAGTACTTC. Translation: CSVLQGLGYEQYF.